One and the same sample provided the 3 T cell receptor beta chains below, sequenced in a study of blood T cell repertoires in COVID-19. Assay used: immunoSEQ multiplex PCR; TCRdb lists only in-frame clones, some missing. The sample yields a few hundred thousand clones, 88% seen once. Sequencing was performed on PBMCs or T cells enriched from blood (not recorded which). All receptors come from a woman between 18 and 30 years old who had recovered from COVID-19.

This chain links TRBV13 with TRBJ2-5; TRBD2 matches 9 bases. The CDR3 spans 16 residues. V lost 5 bases, J lost 0 bases, and 7 bases stayed unmatched. The germline CDR1 and CDR2 sequences are PRHDT and FYEKMQ (reference sequence). The CDR3 spells CASSVRLADYQETQYF. The DNA for the CDR3 is TGTGCCAGCAGCGTCCGACTAGCGGATTACCAAGAGACCCAGTACTTC.

J is TRBJ1-5 and V is TRBV6-5, with D unresolved. Germline-derived CDR1 and CDR2 are MNHEY and SVGAGI. V lost 2 bases to trimming and J lost 3 bases, with 8 bases between them. There are 14 residues in the CDR3. The CDR3, as DNA: TGTGCCAGCAGTTACACCTACGCCAATCAGCCCCAGCATTTT. Protein: CASSYTYANQPQHF.

This CDR3 is CASSGYRARNTEAFF. The DNA for the CDR3 is TGTGCCAGCAGTGGCTACAGGGCGAGGAACACTGAAGCTTTCTTT. V and J are TRBV2 and TRBJ1-1; a possible D gene is TRBD1 (6 bases). The V gene lost 4 bases and the J gene lost 1 base, with 13 bases spanning the gap. The CDR3 sequence is 15 residues long. Germline V gene sequence: CDR1 SNHLY, CDR2 FYNNEI.